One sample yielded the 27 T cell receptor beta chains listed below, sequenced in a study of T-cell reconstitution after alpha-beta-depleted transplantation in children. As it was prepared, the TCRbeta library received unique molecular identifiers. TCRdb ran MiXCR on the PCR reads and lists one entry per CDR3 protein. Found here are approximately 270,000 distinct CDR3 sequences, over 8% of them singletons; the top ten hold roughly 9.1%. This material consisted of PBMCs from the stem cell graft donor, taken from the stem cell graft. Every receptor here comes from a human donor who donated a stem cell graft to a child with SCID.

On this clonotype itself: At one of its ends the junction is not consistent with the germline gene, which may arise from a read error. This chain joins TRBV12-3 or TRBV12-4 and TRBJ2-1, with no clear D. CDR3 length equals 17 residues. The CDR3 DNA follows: TGTGCCAGCAGTTTAATATTCGGGCAGAACTCCTACACTGAGCAGTTCTTC. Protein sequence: CASSLIFGQNSYTEQFF.

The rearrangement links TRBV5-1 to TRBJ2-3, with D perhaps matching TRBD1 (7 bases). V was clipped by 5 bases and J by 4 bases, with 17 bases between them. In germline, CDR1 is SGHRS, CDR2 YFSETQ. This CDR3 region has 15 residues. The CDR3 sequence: CASRGGTAVPDTQYF. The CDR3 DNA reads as TGCGCCAGCAGGGGCGGGACAGCTGTTCCAGATACGCAGTATTTT.

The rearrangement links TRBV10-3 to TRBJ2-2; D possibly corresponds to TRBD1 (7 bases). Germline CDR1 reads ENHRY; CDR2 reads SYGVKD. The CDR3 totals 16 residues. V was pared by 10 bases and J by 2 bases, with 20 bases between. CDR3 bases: TGTGCCACTGTATCGGGCGGGACAGTTAACACCGGGGAGCTGTTTTTT. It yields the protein CATVSGGTVNTGELFF.

CDR3 in DNA: TGTGCCAGCAGCCAAGACAGGGGTTATGAGCAGTTCTTC. This gives the protein CASSQDRGYEQFF. This sequence joins TRBV11-2 and TRBJ2-1; 8 positions match TRBD1. The CDR3 is 13 residues long. The V segment lost 5 bases and the J segment 8 bases; nucleotides outside the gene matches: 5. Germline CDR1 reads SGHAT; CDR2 reads FQNNGV. Looking up the rest from reference TRBV11-2 and TRBJ2-1 gives the full variable domain: EAGVAQSPRYKIIEKRQSVAFWCNPISGHATLYWYQQILGQGPKLLIQFQNNGVVDDSQLPKDRFSAERLKGVDSTLKIQPAKLEDSAVYLCASSQDRGYEQFFGPGTRLTVL.

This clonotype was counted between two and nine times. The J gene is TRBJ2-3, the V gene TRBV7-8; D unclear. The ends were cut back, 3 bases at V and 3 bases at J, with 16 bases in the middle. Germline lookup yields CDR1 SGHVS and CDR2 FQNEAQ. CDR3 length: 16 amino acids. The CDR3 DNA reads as TGTGCCAGCAGCTTGGCCGCCTTTACTCGTACAGATACGCAGTATTTT. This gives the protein CASSLAAFTRTDTQYF.

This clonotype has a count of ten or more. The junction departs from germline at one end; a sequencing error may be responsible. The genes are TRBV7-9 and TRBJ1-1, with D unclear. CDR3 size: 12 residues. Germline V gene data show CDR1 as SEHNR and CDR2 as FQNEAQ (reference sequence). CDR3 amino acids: CASSEGYTEVFF. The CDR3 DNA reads TGTGCCAGCAGCGAAGGGTACACTGAAGTTTTCTTT.

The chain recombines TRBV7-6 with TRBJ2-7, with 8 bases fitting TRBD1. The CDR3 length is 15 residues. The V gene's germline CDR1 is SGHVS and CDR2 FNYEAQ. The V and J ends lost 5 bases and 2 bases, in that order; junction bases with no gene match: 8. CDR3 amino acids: CASSDGQGFPYEQYF. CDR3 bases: TGTGCCAGCAGCGATGGACAGGGATTCCCCTACGAGCAGTACTTC.

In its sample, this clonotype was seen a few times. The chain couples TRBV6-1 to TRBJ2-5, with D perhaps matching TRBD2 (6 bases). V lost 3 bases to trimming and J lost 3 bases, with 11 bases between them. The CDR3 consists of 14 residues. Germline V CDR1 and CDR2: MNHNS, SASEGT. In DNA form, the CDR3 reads TGTGCCAGCAGTGACCCCGGCGGGAAAGAGACCCAGTACTTC. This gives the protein CASSDPGGKETQYF.

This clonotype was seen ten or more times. The CDR3 DNA is TGCGCCAGCAGCTTCGAGAGTAGCACAGATACGCAGTATTTT. Translated: CASSFESSTDTQYF. The chain uses TRBV5-1 and TRBJ2-3; D not certain. The CDR3 is 14 amino acids. V lost 2 bases to trimming and J lost 0 bases, with 7 bases between them. CDR1 and CDR2 from the germline V gene are SGHRS and YFSETQ.

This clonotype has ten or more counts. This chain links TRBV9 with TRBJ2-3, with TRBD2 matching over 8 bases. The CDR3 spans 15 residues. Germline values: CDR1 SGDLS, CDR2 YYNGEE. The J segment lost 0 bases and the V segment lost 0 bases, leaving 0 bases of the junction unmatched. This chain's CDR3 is CASSVAGGSTDTQYF. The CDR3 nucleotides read TGTGCCAGCAGCGTAGCGGGGGGGAGCACAGATACGCAGTATTTT. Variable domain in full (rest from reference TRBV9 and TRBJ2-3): DSGVTQTPKHLITATGQRVTLRCSPRSGDLSVYWYQQSLDQGLQFLIQYYNGEERAKGNILERFSAQQFPDLHSELNLSSLELGDSALYFCASSVAGGSTDTQYFGPGTRLTVL.

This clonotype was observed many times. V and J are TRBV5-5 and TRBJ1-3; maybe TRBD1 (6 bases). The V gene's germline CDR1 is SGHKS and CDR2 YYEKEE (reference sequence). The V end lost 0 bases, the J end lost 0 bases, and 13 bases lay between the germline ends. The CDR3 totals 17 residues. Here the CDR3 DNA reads TGTGCCAGCAGCTTGGGCCCGACAGGATTCTCTGGAAACACCATATATTTT. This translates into CASSLGPTGFSGNTIYF.

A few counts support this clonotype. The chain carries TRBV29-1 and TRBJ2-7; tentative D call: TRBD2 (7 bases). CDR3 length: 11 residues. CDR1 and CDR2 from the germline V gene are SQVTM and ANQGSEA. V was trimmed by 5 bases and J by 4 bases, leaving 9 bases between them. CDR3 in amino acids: CSVRGGYEQYF. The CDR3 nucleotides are TGCAGCGTTAGGGGGGGGTACGAGCAGTACTTC.

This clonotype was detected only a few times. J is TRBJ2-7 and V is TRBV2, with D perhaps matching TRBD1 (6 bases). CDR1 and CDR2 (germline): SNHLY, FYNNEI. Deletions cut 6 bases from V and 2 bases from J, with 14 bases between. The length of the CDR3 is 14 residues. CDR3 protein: CASSPTGNTYEQYF. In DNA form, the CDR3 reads TGTGCCAGCAGCCCCACAGGGAATACCTACGAGCAGTACTTC. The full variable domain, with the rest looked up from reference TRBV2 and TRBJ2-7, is EPEVTQTPSHQVTQMGQEVILRCVPISNHLYFYWYRQILGQKVEFLVSFYNNEISEKSEIFDDQFSVERPDGSNFTLKIRSTKLEDSAMYFCASSPTGNTYEQYFGPGTRLTVT.

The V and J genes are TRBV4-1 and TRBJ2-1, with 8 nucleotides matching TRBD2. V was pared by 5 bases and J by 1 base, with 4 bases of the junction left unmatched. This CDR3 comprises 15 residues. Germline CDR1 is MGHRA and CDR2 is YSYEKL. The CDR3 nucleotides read TGCGCCAGCAGCTACGGGGGGGGGTCCTACAATGAGCAGTTCTTC. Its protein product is CASSYGGGSYNEQFF.

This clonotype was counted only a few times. The CDR3 spells CASSPSGGPDSDTQYF. CDR3 nucleotides: TGTGCCAGCTCACCGAGCGGGGGGCCTGATTCAGATACGCAGTATTTT. The chain joins TRBV18 to TRBJ2-3; 9 bases fit TRBD2. This CDR3 has 16 residues. The germline gives CDR1 KGHSH, CDR2 LQKENI. The ends lost 3 bases at V and 4 bases at J; junction bases unmatched: 8.

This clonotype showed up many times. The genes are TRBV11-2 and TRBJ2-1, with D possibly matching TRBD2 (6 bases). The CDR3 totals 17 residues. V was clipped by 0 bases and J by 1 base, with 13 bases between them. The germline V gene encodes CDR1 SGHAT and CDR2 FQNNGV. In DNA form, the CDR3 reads TGTGCCAGCAGCTTAGATCGGGGAGGTAGGTCCTACAATGAGCAGTTCTTC. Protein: CASSLDRGGRSYNEQFF. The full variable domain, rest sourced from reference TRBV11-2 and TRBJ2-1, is EAGVAQSPRYKIIEKRQSVAFWCNPISGHATLYWYQQILGQGPKLLIQFQNNGVVDDSQLPKDRFSAERLKGVDSTLKIQPAKLEDSAVYLCASSLDRGGRSYNEQFFGPGTRLTVL.

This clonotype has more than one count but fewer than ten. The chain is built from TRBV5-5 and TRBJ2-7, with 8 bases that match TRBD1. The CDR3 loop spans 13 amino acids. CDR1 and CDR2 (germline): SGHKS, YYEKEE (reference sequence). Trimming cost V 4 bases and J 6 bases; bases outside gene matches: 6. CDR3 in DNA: TGTGCCAGCAGCAACCCTGACAGGGGCGAGCAGTACTTC. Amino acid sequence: CASSNPDRGEQYF.

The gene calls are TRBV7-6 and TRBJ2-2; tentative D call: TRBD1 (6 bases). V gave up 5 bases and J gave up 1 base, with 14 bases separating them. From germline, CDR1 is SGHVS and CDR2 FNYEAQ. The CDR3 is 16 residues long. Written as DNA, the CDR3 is TGTGCCAGCAGCCGCGGAGGACAGTGGAACACCGGGGAGCTGTTTTTT. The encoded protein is CASSRGGQWNTGELFF.

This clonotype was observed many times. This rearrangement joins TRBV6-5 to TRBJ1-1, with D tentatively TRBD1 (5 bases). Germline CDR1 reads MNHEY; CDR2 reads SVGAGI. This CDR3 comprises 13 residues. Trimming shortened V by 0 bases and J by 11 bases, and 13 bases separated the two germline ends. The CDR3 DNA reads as TGTGCCAGCAGTTACTCGATTGGGGAGGGGGCTTTCTTT. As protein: CASSYSIGEGAFF.

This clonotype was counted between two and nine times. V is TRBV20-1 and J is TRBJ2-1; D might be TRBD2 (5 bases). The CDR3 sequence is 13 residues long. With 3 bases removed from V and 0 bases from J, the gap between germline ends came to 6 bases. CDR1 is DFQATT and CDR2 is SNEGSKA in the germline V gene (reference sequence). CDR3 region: CSASGDSYNEQFF. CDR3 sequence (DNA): TGCAGTGCTAGCGGGGACTCCTACAATGAGCAGTTCTTC.

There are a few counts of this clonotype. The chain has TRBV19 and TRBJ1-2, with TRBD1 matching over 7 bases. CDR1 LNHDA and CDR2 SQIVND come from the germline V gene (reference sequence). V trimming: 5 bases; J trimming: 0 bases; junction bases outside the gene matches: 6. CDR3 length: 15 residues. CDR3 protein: CASSATGTANYGYTF. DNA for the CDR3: TGTGCCAGTAGTGCAACCGGGACAGCTAACTATGGCTACACCTTC. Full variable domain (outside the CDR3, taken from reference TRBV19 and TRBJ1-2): DGGITQSPKYLFRKEGQNVTLSCEQNLNHDAMYWYRQDPGQGLRLIYYSQIVNDFQKGDIAEGYSVSREKKESFPLTVTSAQKNPTAFYLCASSATGTANYGYTFGSGTRLTVV.

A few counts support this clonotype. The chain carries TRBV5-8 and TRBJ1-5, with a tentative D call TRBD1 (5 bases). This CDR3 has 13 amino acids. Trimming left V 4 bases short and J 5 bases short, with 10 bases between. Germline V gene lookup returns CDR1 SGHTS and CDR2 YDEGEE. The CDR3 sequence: CASSPGTYQPQHF. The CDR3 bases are TGTGCCAGCAGCCCCGGGACGTATCAGCCCCAGCATTTT. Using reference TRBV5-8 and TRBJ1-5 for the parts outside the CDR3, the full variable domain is EAGVTQSPTHLIKTRGQQATLRCSPISGHTSVYWYQQALGLGLQFLLWYDEGEERNRGNFPPRFSGRQFPNYSSELNVNALELEDSALYLCASSPGTYQPQHFGDGTRLSIL.

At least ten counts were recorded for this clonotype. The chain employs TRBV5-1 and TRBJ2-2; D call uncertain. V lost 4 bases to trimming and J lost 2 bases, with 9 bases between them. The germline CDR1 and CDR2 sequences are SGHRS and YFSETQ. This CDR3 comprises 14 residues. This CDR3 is CASSRTGNTGELFF. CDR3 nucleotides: TGCGCCAGCAGCCGCACTGGCAACACCGGGGAGCTGTTTTTT.

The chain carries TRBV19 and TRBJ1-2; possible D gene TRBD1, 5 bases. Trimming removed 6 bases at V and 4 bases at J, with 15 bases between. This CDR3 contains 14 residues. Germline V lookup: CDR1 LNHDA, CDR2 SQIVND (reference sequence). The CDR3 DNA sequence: TGTGCCAGTAGCACCCTGGGGGGTGGCTATGGCTACACCTTC. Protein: CASSTLGGGYGYTF.

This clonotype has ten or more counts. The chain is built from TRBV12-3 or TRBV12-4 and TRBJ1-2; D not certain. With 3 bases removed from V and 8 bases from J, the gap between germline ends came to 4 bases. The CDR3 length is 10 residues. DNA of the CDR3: TGTGCCAGCAGTTTTGGGGGCTACACCTTC. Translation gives CASSFGGYTF.

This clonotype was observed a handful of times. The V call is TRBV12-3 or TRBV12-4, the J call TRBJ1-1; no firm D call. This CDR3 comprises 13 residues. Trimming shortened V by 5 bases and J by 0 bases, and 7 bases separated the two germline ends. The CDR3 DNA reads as TGTGCCAGCAGTGCGGGCGTGAACACTGAAGCTTTCTTT. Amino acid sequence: CASSAGVNTEAFF.

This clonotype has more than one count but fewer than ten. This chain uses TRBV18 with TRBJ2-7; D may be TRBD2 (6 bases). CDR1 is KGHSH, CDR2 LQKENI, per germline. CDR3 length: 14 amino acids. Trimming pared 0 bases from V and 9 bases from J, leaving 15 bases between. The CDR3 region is CASSPPSGPKLQYF. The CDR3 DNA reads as TGTGCCAGCTCACCACCCAGCGGGCCTAAGTTGCAGTACTTC.